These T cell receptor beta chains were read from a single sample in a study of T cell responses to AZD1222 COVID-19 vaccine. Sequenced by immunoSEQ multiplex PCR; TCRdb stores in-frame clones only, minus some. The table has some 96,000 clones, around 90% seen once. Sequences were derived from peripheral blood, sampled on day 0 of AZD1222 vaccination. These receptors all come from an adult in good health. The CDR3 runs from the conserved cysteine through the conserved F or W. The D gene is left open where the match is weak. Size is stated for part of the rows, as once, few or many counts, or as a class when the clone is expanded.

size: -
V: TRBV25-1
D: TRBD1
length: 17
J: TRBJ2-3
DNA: TGTGCCAGCAGTGGGTACAGTAGGGGGCAAAACACAGATACGCAGTATTTT
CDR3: CASSGYSRGQNTDTQYF

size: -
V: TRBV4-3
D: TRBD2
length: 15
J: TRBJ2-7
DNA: TGCGCCAGCAGCCACGGACTAGCGGGAGGGGGAGAGCAGTACTTC
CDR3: CASSHGLAGGGEQYF

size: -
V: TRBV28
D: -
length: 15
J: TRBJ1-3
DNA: TGTGCCAGCAGTCCCCCCCTCGGGATAGAAAACACCATATATTTT
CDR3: CASSPPLGIENTIYF

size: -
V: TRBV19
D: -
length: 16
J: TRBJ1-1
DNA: TGTGCCAGTAGGCCCTTTGGGGGCAGAGGGATGACTGAAGCTTTCTTT
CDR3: CASRPFGGRGMTEAFF

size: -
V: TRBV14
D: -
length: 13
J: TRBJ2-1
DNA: TGTGCCAGCAGCCAAGGGCCCTACAATGAGCAGTTCTTC
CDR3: CASSQGPYNEQFF

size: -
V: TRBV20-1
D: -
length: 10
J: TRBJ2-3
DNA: TGCAGTGCTGCGGGAGATACGCAGTATTTT
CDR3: CSAAGDTQYF

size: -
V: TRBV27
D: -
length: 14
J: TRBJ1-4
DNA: TGTGCCAGCAGTTTAAAGGGGCATAATGAAAAACTGTTTTTT
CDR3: CASSLKGHNEKLFF

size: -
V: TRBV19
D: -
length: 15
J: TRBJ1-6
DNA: TGTGCCAGTACTACGGATTCGATCGGAAATTCACCCCTCCACTTT
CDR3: CASTTDSIGNSPLHF

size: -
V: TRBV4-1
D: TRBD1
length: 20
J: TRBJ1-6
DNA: TGCGCCAGCAGCCTTTCTGGGACAGGGGGCTTGAGCTCCTATAATTCACCCCTCCACTTT
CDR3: CASSLSGTGGLSSYNSPLHF

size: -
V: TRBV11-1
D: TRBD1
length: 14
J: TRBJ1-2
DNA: TGTGCCAGCAGCGACCGACAGGGAAACTATGGCTACACCTTC
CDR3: CASSDRQGNYGYTF

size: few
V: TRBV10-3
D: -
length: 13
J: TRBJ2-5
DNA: TGTGCCATCAGTGAGGGAGGGTTGGAGACCCAGTACTTC
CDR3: CAISEGGLETQYF

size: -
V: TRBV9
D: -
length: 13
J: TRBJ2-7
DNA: TGTGCCAGCAGCGTATCAACGGGTTGGGAGCAGTACTTC
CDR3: CASSVSTGWEQYF

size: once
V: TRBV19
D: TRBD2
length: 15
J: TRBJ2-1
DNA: TGTGCCAGTAGTCCGGGACTAGCGGGAGGGGGTGAGCAGTTCTTC
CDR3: CASSPGLAGGGEQFF

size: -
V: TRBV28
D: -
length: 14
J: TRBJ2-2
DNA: TGTGCCAGCAGTTTAAACCTGAACACCGGGGAGCTGTTTTTT
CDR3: CASSLNLNTGELFF

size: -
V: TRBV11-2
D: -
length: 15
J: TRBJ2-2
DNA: TGTGCCAGCAGCTTCCCCCCTAGGGCCGCCGGGGAGCTGTTTTTT
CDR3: CASSFPPRAAGELFF

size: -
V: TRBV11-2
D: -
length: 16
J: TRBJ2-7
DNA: TGTGCCAGCAGCCCAGCATTTCCGTCACGTATGGGGGAGCAGTACTTC
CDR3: CASSPAFPSRMGEQYF

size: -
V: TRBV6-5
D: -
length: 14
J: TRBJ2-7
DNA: TGTGCCAGTCGACAGGCGGGAGAAAGGGACGAGCAGTACTTC
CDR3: CASRQAGERDEQYF

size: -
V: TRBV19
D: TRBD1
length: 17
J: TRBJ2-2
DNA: TGTGCCAGTACCACAACCATGGGACAGGCGAACACCGGGGAGCTGTTTTTT
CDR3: CASTTTMGQANTGELFF

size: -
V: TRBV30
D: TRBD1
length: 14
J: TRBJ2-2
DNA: TGTGCCTGGAGGGGACAGGTGAACACCGGGGAGCTGTTTTTT
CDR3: CAWRGQVNTGELFF

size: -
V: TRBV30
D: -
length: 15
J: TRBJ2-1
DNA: TGTGCCTGGAGTGATCGGGCGGAGGGGCACAATGAGCAGTTCTTC
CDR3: CAWSDRAEGHNEQFF

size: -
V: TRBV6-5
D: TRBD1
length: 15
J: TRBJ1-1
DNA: TGTGCCAGCAGTTATTCGACAGGGGTGATGACTGAAGCTTTCTTT
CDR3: CASSYSTGVMTEAFF

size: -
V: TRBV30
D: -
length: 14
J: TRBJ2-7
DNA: TGTGCCTGGAGTGGGCGGGGCAACTCCTACGAGCAGTACTTC
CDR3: CAWSGRGNSYEQYF